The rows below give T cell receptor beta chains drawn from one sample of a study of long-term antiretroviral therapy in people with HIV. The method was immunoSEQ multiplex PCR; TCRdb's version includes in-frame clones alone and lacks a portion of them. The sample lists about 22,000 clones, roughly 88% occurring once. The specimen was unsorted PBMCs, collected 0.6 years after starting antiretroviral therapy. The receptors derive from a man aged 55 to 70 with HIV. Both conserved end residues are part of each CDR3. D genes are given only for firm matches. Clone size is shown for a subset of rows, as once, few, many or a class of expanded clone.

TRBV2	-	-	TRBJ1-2	TGTGCCAGCAATCCAACAAGGGGTTCGGCTGGCTACACCTTC	CASNPTRGSAGYTF
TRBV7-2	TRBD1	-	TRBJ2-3	TGTGCCAGCAGCGTTGGGACAGGGGCAGATACGCAGTATTTT	CASSVGTGADTQYF
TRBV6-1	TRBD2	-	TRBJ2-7	TGTGCCAGCAGTACCCGGGGGGGCGGGGTCTACGAGCAGTACTTC	CASSTRGGGVYEQYF
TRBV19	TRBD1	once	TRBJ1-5	TGTGCCAGTAGTTCTCCGGGACAGAGTTCCCAGCCCCAGCATTTT	CASSSPGQSSQPQHF
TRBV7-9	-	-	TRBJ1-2	TGTGCCAGCAGCCTTGGGACACTTGAATACATATCGGGTGGCTACACCTTC	CASSLGTLEYISGGYTF
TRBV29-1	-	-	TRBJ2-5	TGCAGCGGTGAACAGGGTGGGCAAGAGACCCAGTACTTC	CSGEQGGQETQYF
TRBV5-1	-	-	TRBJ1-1	TGCGCCAGCAGGCCAGGGTTTTTGGACACTGAAGCTTTCTTT	CASRPGFLDTEAFF
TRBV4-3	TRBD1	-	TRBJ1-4	TGCGCCAGCAGCCAAGACGGTAACAGGGGGGTTGAAAAACTGTTTTTT	CASSQDGNRGVEKLFF
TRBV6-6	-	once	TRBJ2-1	TGTGCCAGCAGTTCCCCCAGCCTCAACAATGAGCAGTTCTTC	CASSSPSLNNEQFF
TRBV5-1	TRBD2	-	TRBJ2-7	TGCGCCAGCAGCCCAGGACTAGCGGGAGCAATTGGGTCCTACGAGCAGTACTTC	CASSPGLAGAIGSYEQYF
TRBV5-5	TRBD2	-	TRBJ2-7	TGTGCCAGCAGCTTGGGGCCTACTAGCGGGGGGACTACCTACGAGCAGTACTTC	CASSLGPTSGGTTYEQYF
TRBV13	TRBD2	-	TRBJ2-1	TGTGCCAGCAGCTTAAGGCTAGCGGGAGGGTACAATGAGCAGTTCTTC	CASSLRLAGGYNEQFF
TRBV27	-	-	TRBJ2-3	TGTGCCAGCAGTTTATTGGGAGGGGGACCGAGCGCAGATACGCAGTATTTT	CASSLLGGGPSADTQYF
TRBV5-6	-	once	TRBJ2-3	TGTGCCAGCATCGCAGGGATCGGCACAGATACGCAGTATTTT	CASIAGIGTDTQYF
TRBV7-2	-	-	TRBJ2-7	TGTGCCAGCAGCCCGACAAATTCGATGTACGAGCAGTACTTC	CASSPTNSMYEQYF
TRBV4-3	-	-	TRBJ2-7	TGCGCCAGCAGCCAAGGACAGGCCCGCCCCGAGCAGTACTTC	CASSQGQARPEQYF
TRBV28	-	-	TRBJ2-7	TGTGCCAGCAGCTTAATGGGGTACCCTACCTACGAGCAGTACTTC	CASSLMGYPTYEQYF
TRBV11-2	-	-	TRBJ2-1	TGTGCCAGCAGCTTAGGGTCCCCATCCTACAATGAGCAGTTCTTC	CASSLGSPSYNEQFF
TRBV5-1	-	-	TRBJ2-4	TGCGCCAGCAGTCCCCAGACAGGTACCCACATTCAGTACTTC	CASSPQTGTHIQYF
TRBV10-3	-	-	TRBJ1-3	TGTGCCATCAGTGCCTCAGGTGGCTCTGGAAACACCATATATTTT	CAISASGGSGNTIYF
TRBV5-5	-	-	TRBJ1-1	TGTGCCAGCAGCTTGACAGGGAGGGCCATGAACACTGAAGCTTTCTTT	CASSLTGRAMNTEAFF
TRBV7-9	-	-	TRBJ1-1	TGTGCCAGCTCGACGGGAGTGGACACTGAAGCTTTCTTT	CASSTGVDTEAFF
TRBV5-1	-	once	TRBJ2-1	TGCGCCAGCAGCTTTAGTGGACCCAGGGTGCATGAGCAGTTCTTC	CASSFSGPRVHEQFF
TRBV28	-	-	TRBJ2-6	TGTGCCAGCAGTCCCCCAGTCGGGTCTTTCTCTGGGGCCAACGTCCTGACTTTC	CASSPPVGSFSGANVLTF
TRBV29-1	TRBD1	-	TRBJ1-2	TGCAGCGTTGAAGACCCAGGGGGATACTATGGCTACACCTTC	CSVEDPGGYYGYTF
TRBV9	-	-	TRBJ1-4	TGTGCCAGCAGCGTAGAAGATCGACGGTCAACTAATGAAAAACTGTTTTTT	CASSVEDRRSTNEKLFF
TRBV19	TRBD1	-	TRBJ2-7	TGTGCCAGTAGCCCCCGGACAGGGGCCTACGAGCAGTACTTC	CASSPRTGAYEQYF
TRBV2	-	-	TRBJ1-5	TGTGCCAGCAGTGATAGTGGGGGCAATCAGCCCCAGCATTTT	CASSDSGGNQPQHF
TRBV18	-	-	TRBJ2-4	TGTGCCAGCTCACCACCTGGAGGGGACGGCATTCAGTACTTC	CASSPPGGDGIQYF
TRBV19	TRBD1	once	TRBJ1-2	TGTGCCAGTAGTCCACTCACCGCACAGGGGGCGCCGGGAGGCTACACCTTC	CASSPLTAQGAPGGYTF
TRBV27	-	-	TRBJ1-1	TGTGCCAGCAGTCGCCCGGTTCTTGGGACTGAAGCTTTCTTT	CASSRPVLGTEAFF
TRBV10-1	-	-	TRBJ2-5	TGCGCCAGCAGTGAGTCTGGCCTAGAAGAGACCCAGTACTTC	CASSESGLEETQYF
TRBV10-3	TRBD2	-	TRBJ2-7	TGTGCCATCAGTGGGCTAGCGGGGAGCTCCTACGAGCAGTACTTC	CAISGLAGSSYEQYF
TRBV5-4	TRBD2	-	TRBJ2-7	TGTGCCAGCAGCCGCGGTAGCGGGAGGGCCCGGTACGAGCAGTACTTC	CASSRGSGRARYEQYF
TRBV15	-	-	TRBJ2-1	TGTGCCACCAGCCGGGCAGGGTCTGTCAGTACGTTGGGGGAGCAGTTCTTC	CATSRAGSVSTLGEQFF
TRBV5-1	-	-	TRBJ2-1	TGCGCCAGCACCGTGTACGGGGACCACGCGGCGGCTTACAATGAGCAGTTCTTC	CASTVYGDHAAAYNEQFF
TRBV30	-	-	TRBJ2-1	TGTGCCTGGAGTCCTAGGACGGGAGACAATGAGCAGTTCTTC	CAWSPRTGDNEQFF
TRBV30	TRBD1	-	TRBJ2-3	TGTGCCTGGAGGGGCCGGGACAGGGGAACTGTGACAGATACGCAGTATTTT	CAWRGRDRGTVTDTQYF
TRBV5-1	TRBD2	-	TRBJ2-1	TGCGCCAGCAGCTTTAGCGGGAGGGTGTACAATGAGCAGTTCTTC	CASSFSGRVYNEQFF
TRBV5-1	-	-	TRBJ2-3	TGCGCCAGCAGCTTCCCAGCGGGCGCTAGCACAGATACGCAGTATTTT	CASSFPAGASTDTQYF
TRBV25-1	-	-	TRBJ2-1	TGTGCCAGCAGTGAAGGACAGACCAATGAGCAGTTCTTC	CASSEGQTNEQFF
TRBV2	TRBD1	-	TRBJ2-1	TGTGCCAGCAGTGAGACCGGGACAGCCTACAATGAGCAGTTCTTC	CASSETGTAYNEQFF
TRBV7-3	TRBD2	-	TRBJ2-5	TGTGCCAGCAGCTTAGGGCTAGCGGGGGAAGAGACCCAGTACTTC	CASSLGLAGEETQYF
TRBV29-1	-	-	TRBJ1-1	TGCAGCGGACACCAGTTCCGAAACACTGAAGCTTTCTTT	CSGHQFRNTEAFF
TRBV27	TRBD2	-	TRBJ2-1	TGTGCCAGCAGAACGGGACTAGCGCCCTACAATGAGCAGTTCTTC	CASRTGLAPYNEQFF
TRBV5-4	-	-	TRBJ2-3	TGTGCCAGCAGCTTCAGGGCTATCTCCGGAGATACGCAGTATTTT	CASSFRAISGDTQYF
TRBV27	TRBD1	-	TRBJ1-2	TGTGCCAGCAGTTGGACAGGCCTAGGTGGCTACACCTTC	CASSWTGLGGYTF
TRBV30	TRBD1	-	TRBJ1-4	TGTGCCTGGTCCTCCTTCGACAGGGTCGGAGAAAAACTGTTTTTT	CAWSSFDRVGEKLFF
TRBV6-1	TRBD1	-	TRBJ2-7	TGTGCCAGCAGGAAGACAGGGGCCTCCTGGGAGCAGTACTTC	CASRKTGASWEQYF
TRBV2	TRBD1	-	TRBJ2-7	TGTGCCAGCAGTAGGGACAGGGTAGTCTCGGACGAGCAGTACTTC	CASSRDRVVSDEQYF
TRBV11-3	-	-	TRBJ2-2	TGTGCCAGCAGCTTAGGGCTGACCGGGGAGCTGTTTTTT	CASSLGLTGELFF
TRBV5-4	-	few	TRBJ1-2	TGTGCCAGCAGCACAAAGGGCTTCGGCTATGGCTACACCTTC	CASSTKGFGYGYTF
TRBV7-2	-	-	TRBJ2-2	TGTGCCAGCAGCCGCTTAGGGGGGGAGCTGTTTTTT	CASSRLGGELFF
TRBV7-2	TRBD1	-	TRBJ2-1	TGTGCCAGCAGCTGGGACAGCTACAATGAGCAGTTCTTC	CASSWDSYNEQFF
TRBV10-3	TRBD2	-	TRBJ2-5	TGTGCCATCAGTGAGTCAACTAGCGGGAGGGCCCGGGGAGAGACCCAGTACTTC	CAISESTSGRARGETQYF